Following are 16 T cell receptor beta chains from one sample sequenced in a study of blood T cell repertoires in COVID-19. Sequencing used immunoSEQ multiplex PCR; TCRdb keeps in-frame clones, though not all of them. This table has more than 85,000 clones, about 75% appearing once. The sample consisted of peripheral blood. These receptors all stem from an older woman with acute or convalescent COVID-19.

V and J are TRBV12-3 or TRBV12-4 and TRBJ2-1; D perhaps matches TRBD2 (5 bases). Trimming left V 3 bases short and J 12 bases short, with 9 bases between. The CDR3 is 11 amino acids. This chain's CDR3 is CASSFGVPQFF. The DNA for the CDR3 is TGTGCCAGCAGTTTCGGGGTTCCGCAGTTCTTC.

The chain joins TRBV3-1 (or the pseudogene TRBV3-2) to TRBJ2-7; 7 bases match TRBD1. The CDR3 sequence is 18 residues long. Germline V gives CDR1 LGHDT, CDR2 YNNKEL (reference sequence). V lost 0 bases, J lost 0 bases, and 11 bases stayed unmatched. The CDR3 loop reads CASSQESGQCGPSYEQYF. DNA for the CDR3: TGTGCCAGCAGCCAAGAATCGGGACAGTGCGGCCCCTCCTACGAGCAGTACTTC.

Only one count was recorded for this clone. The chain joins TRBV28 to TRBJ2-7; 11 nucleotides line up with TRBD1. The germline gives CDR1 MDHEN, CDR2 SYDVKM. V trimming: 5 bases; J trimming: 7 bases; junction bases outside the gene matches: 7. The CDR3 has 14 amino acids. As DNA, the CDR3 is TGTGCCAGCAGTAGACGGACAGGGGGCTGGGAGCAGTACTTC. Its protein product is CASSRRTGGWEQYF.

This clone was counted a single time. The rearrangement joins TRBV6-5 to TRBJ1-2; D unresolved. The CDR3 has 15 residues. Germline CDR1 and CDR2: MNHEY and SVGAGI. Trimming shortened V by 0 bases and J by 8 bases, and 16 bases separated the two germline ends. The CDR3 sequence: CASSYSSVRPGGYTF. In DNA, the CDR3 is TGTGCCAGCAGTTACTCGTCGGTGAGGCCCGGCGGCTACACCTTC.

The chain uses TRBV10-2 and TRBJ2-1, with D hard to call. This CDR3 has 16 amino acids. Trimming stripped 0 bases from V and 7 bases from J, with 16 bases between. Germline loops: CDR1 WSHSY, CDR2 SAAADI. The chain's CDR3 is CASSESRITPVNEQFF. DNA of the CDR3: TGCGCCAGCAGTGAGTCGAGAATTACGCCGGTGAATGAGCAGTTCTTC.

As to this clone: At one boundary the junction diverges from the germline segment, which might be a read error. Written as DNA, the CDR3 is TGTGCCAGCAGTAAAGCCCTATACTCTGGAAACACCATATATTTT. Protein: CASSKALYSGNTIYF. V is TRBV6-1 and J is TRBJ1-3; D not certain. The CDR3 spans 15 residues. Germline V gene sequence: CDR1 MNHNS, CDR2 SASEGT.

This clone was seen only once. The chain uses TRBV15 and TRBJ1-5; maybe TRBD1 (5 bases). Germline V gene data show CDR1 as LNHNV and CDR2 as YYDKDF (reference sequence). V lost 6 bases and J lost 1, with 16 bases in between. The CDR3 runs 16 residues. The CDR3 DNA is TGTGCCACCAGTCAGGGTTCCCAAAGAAGCAATCAGCCCCAGCATTTT. This sequence encodes CATSQGSQRSNQPQHF.

The chain employs TRBV4-3 and TRBJ1-2; D remains ambiguous. Germline assignment: CDR1 LGHNA and CDR2 YSLEER. This CDR3 is 13 amino acids long. Trimming left V 3 bases short and J 4 bases short, with 9 bases between. The CDR3 reads CASSQAGGYGYTF. In DNA, the CDR3 is TGCGCCAGCAGCCAGGCGGGAGGCTATGGCTACACCTTC.

The chain joins TRBV7-8 to TRBJ1-2; 8 nucleotides match TRBD1. V dropped 1 base and J dropped 4; count of bases not matched to a gene: 5. This CDR3 is 15 amino acids long. Germline V gene sequence: CDR1 SGHVS, CDR2 FQNEAQ. CDR3 nucleotide sequence: TGTGCCAGCAGCTTAGAACAGGGGGGTGGCTATGGCTACACCTTC. It yields the protein CASSLEQGGGYGYTF.

The rearrangement joins TRBV7-9 to TRBJ1-5; the match to TRBD1 covers 9 bases. Losses at the gene ends were 0 bases for V and 9 bases for J; bases not matched to a gene: 15. Germline-derived CDR1 and CDR2 are SEHNR and FQNEAQ (reference sequence). CDR3 length: 18 residues. CDR3 region: CASSLASPGQGHRWPQHF. The CDR3 DNA is TGTGCCAGCAGCTTAGCGAGTCCGGGACAGGGACATCGATGGCCCCAGCATTTT.

This sequence joins TRBV29-1 and TRBJ1-1; D remains ambiguous. The V and J ends lost 4 bases and 1 base respectively, with 10 bases between them. CDR1 is SQVTM, CDR2 ANQGSEA, per germline. This CDR3 has 13 amino acids. The CDR3 sequence is CSVVSSGNTEAFF. Here the CDR3 DNA reads TGCAGCGTTGTATCGTCAGGGAACACTGAAGCTTTCTTT. Drawing the rest from reference TRBV29-1 and TRBJ1-1, the complete variable domain is SAVISQKPSRDICQRGTSLTIQCQVDSQVTMMFWYRQQPGQSLTLIATANQGSEATYESGFVIDKFPISRPNLTFSTLTVSNMSPEDSSIYLCSVVSSGNTEAFFGQGTRLTVV.

The V gene is TRBV6-2 or TRBV6-3, the J gene TRBJ1-2; 7 bases fit TRBD1. Trimming at V came to 2 bases and at J to 3 bases, leaving 0 bases not matched to a gene. CDR3 size: 13 residues. The germline gives CDR1 MNHEY, CDR2 SVGEGT. CDR3 DNA sequence: TGTGCCAGCAGTTACGGACAGGACTATGGCTACACCTTC. Translating it yields CASSYGQDYGYTF.

The rearrangement joins TRBV30 to TRBJ1-2, with D hard to call. Germline V gene sequence: CDR1 GTSNPN, CDR2 SVGIG (reference sequence). Trimming took off 3 bases at V and 8 bases at J, with 19 bases between the two ends. There are 14 residues in the CDR3. CDR3 sequence reads: CAWRRERESRGYTF. The CDR3 DNA reads TGTGCCTGGAGGCGGGAGCGAGAGTCGAGGGGCTACACCTTC.

The chain is built from TRBV28 and TRBJ2-6; D remains unclear. The ends were cut back, 4 bases at V and 1 base at J, with 8 bases in the middle. CDR1 is MDHEN, CDR2 SYDVKM, per germline. This CDR3 has 15 amino acids. CDR3 coding DNA: TGTGCCAGCAGTTACCCGAGATCTGGGGCCAACGTCCTGACTTTC. Translating gives CASSYPRSGANVLTF.

Only a few counts were recorded for this clone. J is TRBJ1-2 and V is TRBV7-2; possible D gene TRBD1, 5 bases. Trimming removed 3 bases from V and 7 bases from J, with 12 bases in between. This CDR3 has 13 residues. The V gene's germline CDR1 is SGHTA and CDR2 FQGNSA. The CDR3 sequence: CASSFGGALGYTF. CDR3 nucleotide sequence: TGTGCCAGCAGCTTCGGAGGGGCGCTTGGCTACACCTTC.

The table lists this clone with a count of one. The rearrangement links TRBV28 to TRBJ1-3; possible D gene TRBD1, 6 bases. This CDR3 is built from 16 residues. Trimming stripped 6 bases from V and 0 bases from J, with 15 bases between. The V gene's germline CDR1 is MDHEN and CDR2 SYDVKM. The CDR3 is CASRSQGSISGNTIYF. The CDR3 region has the DNA TGTGCCAGCAGATCTCAGGGGTCGATCTCTGGAAACACCATATATTTT.